This record looks at one T cell receptor (beta chain) sequence and its context. Other DNA sequences in this sample translate to the same CDR3. CDR1 and CDR2 (germline): SGHTA, FQGNSA. This CDR3 has 12 amino acids. The ends were cut back, 1 base at V and 4 bases at J, with 4 bases in the middle. Sequencing used immunoSEQ multiplex PCR; TCRdb keeps in-frame clones, though not all of them. The sample yields 96,000 or so clones, about nine tenths seen once. This sample was taken from a study of OX40 agonist ivuxolimab in advanced cancers. The sequence came from an adult with an advanced solid tumor such as melanoma, head and neck, liver or kidney cancer. The source was CD4+ or CD8+ T cells sorted from blood, collected in a trial of the OX40 agonist ivuxolimab. The chain couples TRBV7-2 to TRBJ2-5; D call uncertain. DNA of the CDR3: TGTGCCAGCAGCTTAGGCCGAGAGACCCAGTACTTC. This encodes CASSLGRETQYF. Based on the CDR3 plus reference TRBV7-2 and TRBJ2-5, the full variable domain is GAGVSQSPSNKVTEKGKDVELRCDPISGHTALYWYRQSLGQGLEFLIYFQGNSAPDKSGLPSDRFSAERTGGSVSTLTIQRTQQEDSAVYLCASSLGRETQYFGPGTRLLVL.